This T cell receptor beta chain is from a study of blood T cell repertoires in COVID-19. Overall study context: The United States, Italy and Spain supplied acute and convalescent COVID-19 samples. Sample material is recorded as cDNA or gDNA derived from T cells, B-cell-depleted T cells, or PBMCs.

Authors' processing steps: The authors estimated nucleated cell counts from reference gene primer amplification. Sequenced by immunoSEQ multiplex PCR; TCRdb stores in-frame clones only, minus some. V, J and clone size were drawn from that table, and D and trimming were deduced from the DNA. The sample lists 200,000 or so clones; around 81% were seen once. This clone was seen a few times. Trimming removed 0 bases from V and 3 bases from J; junction bases left unmatched: 5. The germline gives CDR1 MNHEY, CDR2 SVGEGT. The CDR3 is 16 amino acids. Sequencing input: peripheral blood. The chain uses TRBV6-2 or TRBV6-3 and TRBJ2-1; 7 nucleotides match TRBD1. This clonotype originated in a woman older than 75 with COVID-19, enrolled during active disease. CDR3 DNA sequence: TGTGCCAGCAGTTACTCGAGACAGGGCCACTACAATGAGCAGTTCTTC. Translating gives CASSYSRQGHYNEQFF.